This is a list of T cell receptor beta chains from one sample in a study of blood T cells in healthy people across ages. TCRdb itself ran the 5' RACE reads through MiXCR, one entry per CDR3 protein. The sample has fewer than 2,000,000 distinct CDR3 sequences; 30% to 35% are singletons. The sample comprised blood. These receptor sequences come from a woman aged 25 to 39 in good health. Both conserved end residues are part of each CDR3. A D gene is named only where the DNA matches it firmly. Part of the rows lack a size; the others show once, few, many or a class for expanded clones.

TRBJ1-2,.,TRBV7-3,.,CASSAFTLGLLNYGYTF,TGTGCCAGCAGCGCTTTTACTTTGGGACTCCTGAACTATGGCTACACCTTC
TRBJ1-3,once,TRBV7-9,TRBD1,CASSPDRGSGNTIYF,TGTGCCAGCAGCCCAGACAGGGGATCTGGAAACACCATATATTTT
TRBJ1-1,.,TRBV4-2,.,CAGSQDFGGSTEAFF,TGTGCCGGCAGCCAAGATTTCGGGGGTAGCACTGAAGCTTTCTTT
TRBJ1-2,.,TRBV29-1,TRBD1,CSVDGGQGQGEYGYTF,TGCAGCGTTGACGGAGGACAGGGCCAGGGAGAATATGGCTACACCTTC
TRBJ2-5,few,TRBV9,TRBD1,CASSGTGIGETQYF,TGTGCCAGCAGCGGGACAGGGATAGGCGAGACCCAGTACTTC
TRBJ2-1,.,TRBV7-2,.,CASSLMRPENEQFF,TGTGCCAGCAGCTTAATGCGTCCGGAGAATGAGCAGTTCTTC
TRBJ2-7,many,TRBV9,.,CASIHGEGSYEQYF,TGTGCCAGCATCCATGGAGAGGGTTCCTACGAGCAGTACTTC
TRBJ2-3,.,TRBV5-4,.,CASSLGDLTDTQYF,TGTGCCAGCAGCTTGGGGGACCTAACAGATACGCAGTATTTT
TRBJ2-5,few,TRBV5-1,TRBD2,CASSLMGGEEAQYF,TGCGCCAGCAGCTTGATGGGGGGGGAGGAGGCCCAGTACTTC
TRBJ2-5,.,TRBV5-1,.,CASRFAAGLGETQYF,TGCGCCAGCAGGTTTGCCGCCGGGCTCGGAGAGACCCAGTACTTC
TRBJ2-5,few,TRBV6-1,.,CASSEWIGETQYF,TGTGCCAGCAGTGAATGGATCGGAGAGACCCAGTACTTC
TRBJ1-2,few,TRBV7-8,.,CASSLDPANGYTF,TGTGCCAGCAGCTTAGATCCAGCGAATGGCTACACCTTC
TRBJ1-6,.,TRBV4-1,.,CASSQDEVTNSPLHF,TGCGCCAGCAGCCAAGATGAGGTGACCAATTCACCCCTCCACTTT
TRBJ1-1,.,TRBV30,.,CAWSSELNTEAFF,TGTGCCTGGAGTTCCGAATTGAACACTGAAGCTTTCTTT
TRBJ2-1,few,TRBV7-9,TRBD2,CASTQTSGRYNEQFF,TGTGCCAGCACCCAAACTAGCGGGAGGTACAATGAGCAGTTCTTC
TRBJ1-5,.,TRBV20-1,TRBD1,CSAPRAGTGNQPQHF,TGCAGTGCTCCTCGTGCTGGGACAGGGAATCAGCCCCAGCATTTT
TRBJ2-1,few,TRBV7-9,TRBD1,CASSLWDRVSDEQFF,TGTGCCAGCAGCTTATGGGACAGGGTTAGCGATGAGCAGTTCTTC
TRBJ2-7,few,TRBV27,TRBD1,CASKRQGATYEQYF,TGTGCCAGCAAACGACAGGGGGCGACCTACGAGCAGTACTTC
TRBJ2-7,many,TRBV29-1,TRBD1,CSVARDSPYEQYF,TGCAGCGTTGCGAGGGACAGCCCCTACGAGCAGTACTTC
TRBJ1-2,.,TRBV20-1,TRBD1,CIGTGSGGYTF,TGCATCGGGACAGGGTCCGGTGGCTACACCTTC
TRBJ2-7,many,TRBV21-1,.,CASICHWDLSYEQYF,TGTGCCAGCATCTGTCATTGGGATCTCTCCTACGAGCAGTACTTC
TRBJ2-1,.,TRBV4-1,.,CASSLGRANSYNEQFF,TGCGCCAGCAGCCTCGGACGCGCTAACTCCTACAATGAGCAGTTCTTC
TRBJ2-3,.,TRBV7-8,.,CASSPPGFRDTQYF,TGTGCCAGCAGCCCCCCAGGCTTCAGGGATACGCAGTATTTT
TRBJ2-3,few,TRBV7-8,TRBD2,CASSLNSGTTDTQYF,TGTGCCAGCAGCTTAAATAGCGGGACCACAGATACGCAGTATTTT
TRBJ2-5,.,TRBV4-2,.,CASSQENPVQVYQETQYF,TGTGCCAGCAGCCAAGAAAATCCGGTACAGGTTTACCAAGAGACCCAGTACTTC
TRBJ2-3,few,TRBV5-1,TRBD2,CASSWTSGGAPATQYF,TGCGCCAGCAGCTGGACTAGCGGGGGAGCCCCGGCTACGCAGTATTTT
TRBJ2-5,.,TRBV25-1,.,CASSDPRSVETQYF,TGTGCCAGCAGTGATCCAAGGTCAGTGGAGACCCAGTACTTC
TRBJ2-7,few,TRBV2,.,CASSLAVEQYF,TGTGCCAGCAGTCTAGCAGTCGAGCAGTACTTC
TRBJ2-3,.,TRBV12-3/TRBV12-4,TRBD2,CASTQGLAGLTDTQYF,TGTGCCAGCACCCAAGGACTAGCGGGTCTCACAGATACGCAGTATTTT
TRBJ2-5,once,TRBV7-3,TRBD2,CASSPLGSGRSTQYF,TGTGCCAGCAGCCCTCTGGGCAGCGGGAGGTCGACCCAGTACTTC
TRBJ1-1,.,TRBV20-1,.,CSARAWGVDTEAFF,TGCAGTGCTAGAGCCTGGGGAGTGGACACTGAAGCTTTCTTT
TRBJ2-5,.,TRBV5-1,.,CASSWGAGTETQYF,TGCGCCAGCAGCTGGGGGGCAGGGACAGAGACCCAGTACTTC
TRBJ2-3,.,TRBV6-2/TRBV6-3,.,CASSLSPDSTDTQYF,TGTGCCAGCAGTTTATCACCGGATAGCACAGATACGCAGTATTTT
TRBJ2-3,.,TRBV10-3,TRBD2,CATDPLAGGTDTQYF,TGTGCCACAGACCCCCTAGCGGGAGGGACAGATACGCAGTATTTT
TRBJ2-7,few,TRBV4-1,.,CASSQDLSGATSYEQYF,TGCGCCAGCAGCCAAGATTTGTCAGGGGCGACCTCCTACGAGCAGTACTTC
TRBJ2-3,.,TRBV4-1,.,CASRRVGGSTDTQYF,TGCGCCAGCCGACGGGTAGGGGGAAGTACAGATACGCAGTATTTT
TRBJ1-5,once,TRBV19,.,CASTRNHESQPQHF,TGTGCCAGTACTAGGAATCACGAAAGTCAGCCCCAGCATTTT
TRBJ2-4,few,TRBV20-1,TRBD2,CSAPRTSGDVGIQYF,TGCAGTGCTCCGAGAACTAGCGGGGACGTGGGCATTCAGTACTTC
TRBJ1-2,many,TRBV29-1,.,CSVVGEGLYGYTF,TGCAGCGTCGTTGGGGAAGGACTCTATGGCTACACCTTC
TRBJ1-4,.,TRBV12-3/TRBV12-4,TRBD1,CASSLGTGVYEKLFF,TGTGCCAGCAGTTTAGGGACAGGGGTATATGAAAAACTGTTTTTT
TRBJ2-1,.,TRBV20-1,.,CSAREDSYNEQFF,TGCAGTGCTAGGGAAGACTCCTACAATGAGCAGTTCTTC
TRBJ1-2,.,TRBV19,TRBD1,CASSSGTGRIQRGYTF,TGTGCCAGTAGTTCAGGGACAGGGCGGATTCAACGTGGCTACACCTTC
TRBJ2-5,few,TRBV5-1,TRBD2,CASSPGRLAGETQYF,TGCGCCAGCAGCCCGGGGAGGCTAGCGGGGGAGACCCAGTACTTC
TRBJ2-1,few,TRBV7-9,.,CASPSDSSYNEQFF,TGTGCCAGTCCGAGCGACAGCTCCTACAATGAGCAGTTCTTC
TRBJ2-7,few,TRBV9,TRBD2,CASSTTRRLAGVSYEQYF,TGTGCCAGCAGCACAACTAGGAGGCTAGCGGGGGTTTCATACGAGCAGTACTTC
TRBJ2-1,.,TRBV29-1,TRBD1,CSVTQGAYGNEQFF,TGCAGCGTAACACAGGGGGCGTACGGGAATGAGCAGTTCTTC
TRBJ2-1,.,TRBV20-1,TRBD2,CSARDPGSGSQDEQFF,TGCAGTGCTAGAGATCCCGGCAGCGGGAGCCAGGATGAGCAGTTCTTC
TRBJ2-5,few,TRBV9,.,CASSVGLETQYF,TGTGCCAGCAGCGTTGGGCTCGAGACCCAGTACTTC
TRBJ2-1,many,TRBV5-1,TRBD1,CASSPGQGTNEQFF,TGCGCCAGCAGCCCGGGACAGGGGACGAATGAGCAGTTCTTC
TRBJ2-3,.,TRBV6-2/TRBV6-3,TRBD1,CASSHRGEGTDTQYF,TGTGCCAGCAGCCACAGGGGGGAAGGCACAGATACGCAGTATTTT
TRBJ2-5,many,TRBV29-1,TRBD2,CSVEDGGGGEQYF,TGCAGCGTTGAAGATGGTGGGGGGGGTGAGCAGTACTTC
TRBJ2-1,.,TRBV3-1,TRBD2,CASSRPSGSRYNEQFF,TGTGCCAGCAGCCGACCCAGCGGGAGTAGATACAATGAGCAGTTCTTC
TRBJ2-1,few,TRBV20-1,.,CSARDEYNEQFF,TGCAGTGCTAGGGACGAATACAATGAGCAGTTCTTC
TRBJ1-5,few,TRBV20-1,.,CSARGGPDQPQHF,TGCAGTGCTAGAGGGGGGCCCGATCAGCCCCAGCATTTT
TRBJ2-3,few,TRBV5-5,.,CASSFKKGSLDTQYF,TGTGCCAGCAGCTTCAAGAAGGGCTCGCTGGATACGCAGTATTTT
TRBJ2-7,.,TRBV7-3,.,CAGSSTAGVEQYF,TGTGCCGGCAGCTCAACCGCAGGGGTCGAGCAGTACTTC
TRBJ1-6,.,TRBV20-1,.,CSAGTGSYNSPLHF,TGCAGTGCCGGGACGGGGAGCTATAATTCACCCCTCCACTTT
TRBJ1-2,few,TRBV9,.,CASSADENYGYTF,TGTGCCAGCAGCGCCGATGAGAACTATGGCTACACCTTC
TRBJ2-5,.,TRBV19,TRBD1,CASTRDRAGQETQYF,TGTGCCAGTACCAGGGACAGGGCGGGTCAAGAGACCCAGTACTTC